This TCR beta chain was retrieved from a study of blood T cell repertoires in COVID-19. Across the study: The samples span acute and convalescent COVID-19 from the United States, Italy and Spain. Sources were T cells, B-cell-depleted T cells, or PBMCs; the material itself was cDNA or gDNA.

Seattle patients were enrolled while actively infected and followed longitudinally. Original methodology: Nucleated cell number was recorded as an estimate derived from reference gene primer amplification. Profiled with immunoSEQ multiplex PCR; TCRdb holds only in-frame clones, not every one. That table furnishes V, J and clone size, whereas the DNA furnished D and trimming. The repertoire consists of roughly 200,000 clones, with roughly 84% occurring once and the leading ten covering 15% to 20%. The V gene's germline CDR1 is SGHVS and CDR2 FQNEAQ. V was trimmed by 3 bases and J by 1 base, leaving 12 bases between them. The CDR3 covers 15 residues.

Sequenced input: peripheral blood. The TCR originated in a man aged 50 to 59 with COVID-19, enrolled during active disease. The chain has TRBV7-8 and TRBJ1-1; a possible D gene is TRBD1 (5 bases). Written as DNA, the CDR3 is TGTGCCAGCAGCTTGGGCCGGACACAGAACACTGAAGCTTTCTTT. This encodes CASSLGRTQNTEAFF.